Given below is one T cell receptor (beta chain) in context. The antigen remains unidentified. At the DNA level, this CDR3 is encoded by other sequences in the same sample as well. The V and J ends lost 9 bases and 6 bases respectively, with 17 bases between them. The length of the CDR3 is 14 residues. Germline V gene sequence: CDR1 SNHLY, CDR2 FYNNEI. This sample is drawn from a study of cytomegalovirus exposure and HLA in healthy donors. Study-wide findings and caveats: Most of the TCR beta V segments (in an earlier analysis) were productive either about 87% or about 30% of the time.

The PCR used 60 Vbeta and 13 Jbeta primers. Assay: immunoSEQ multiplex PCR; the TCRdb copy retains only in-frame clones and omits some. The sample comprises fewer than 250,000 clones, 75% to 90% of which are singletons, and over 0.65% rests with the top ten. The genes are TRBV2 and TRBJ2-2; D uncertain. Sample: PBMCs. This TCR derives from a boy aged 2 to 10 in good health and CMV-seronegative. The CDR3 bases are TGTGCCAGACTCGAACCGAGTCGTCCCGGGGAGCTGTTTTTT. Its translation is CARLEPSRPGELFF.